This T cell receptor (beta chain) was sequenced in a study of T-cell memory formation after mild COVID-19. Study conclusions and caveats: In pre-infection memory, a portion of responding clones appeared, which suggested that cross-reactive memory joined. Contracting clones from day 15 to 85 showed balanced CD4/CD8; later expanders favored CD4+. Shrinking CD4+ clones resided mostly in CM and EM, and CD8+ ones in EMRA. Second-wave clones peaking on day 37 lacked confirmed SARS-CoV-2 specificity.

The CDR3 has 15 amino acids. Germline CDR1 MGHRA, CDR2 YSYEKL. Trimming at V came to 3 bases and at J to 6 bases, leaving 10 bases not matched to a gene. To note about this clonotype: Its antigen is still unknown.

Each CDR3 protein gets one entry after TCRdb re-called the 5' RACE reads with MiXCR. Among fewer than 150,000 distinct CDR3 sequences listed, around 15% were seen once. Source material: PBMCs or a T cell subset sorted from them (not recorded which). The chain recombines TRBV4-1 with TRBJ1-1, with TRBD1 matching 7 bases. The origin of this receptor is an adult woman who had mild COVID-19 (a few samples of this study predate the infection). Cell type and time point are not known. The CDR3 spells CASSQEFTGAAEAFF. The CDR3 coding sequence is TGCGCCAGCAGCCAGGAGTTTACAGGGGCGGCTGAAGCTTTCTTT.